This is a list of T cell receptor beta chains from one sample in a study of technical replicates of blood from a few donors. Here immunoSEQ multiplex PCR was the method, and the copy in TCRdb shows in-frame clones only, minus some. The profile shows some 83,000 clones, around 94% of them singletons. The sequenced sample was T cells isolated from PBMCs. The receptor source for this set is a human donor in good health. Both conserved end residues are part of each CDR3. A D gene is named only where the DNA matches it firmly. Only part of the rows carry a size: once, few, many, or a class if the clone is expanded.

d_gene: TRBD1
v_gene: TRBV4-3
len: 15
abundance: -
j_gene: TRBJ2-7
CDR3aa: CASSQVWDRAYEQYF

d_gene: TRBD1
v_gene: TRBV5-6
len: 15
abundance: -
j_gene: TRBJ1-2
CDR3aa: CASSSGTVHNYGYTF

d_gene: -
v_gene: TRBV20-1
len: 11
abundance: -
j_gene: TRBJ2-2
CDR3aa: CSATLNGELFF

d_gene: TRBD2
v_gene: TRBV4-3
len: 15
abundance: -
j_gene: TRBJ2-1
CDR3aa: CASSQDSSGKDEQFF

d_gene: -
v_gene: TRBV4-3
len: 13
abundance: -
j_gene: TRBJ2-7
CDR3aa: CASSRDTTYEQYF

d_gene: -
v_gene: TRBV15
len: 15
abundance: -
j_gene: TRBJ2-2
CDR3aa: CATSRGDTNTGELFF

d_gene: TRBD1
v_gene: TRBV5-4
len: 17
abundance: -
j_gene: TRBJ2-1
CDR3aa: CASSLLDWTGNYNEQFF

d_gene: TRBD2
v_gene: TRBV7-3
len: 13
abundance: -
j_gene: TRBJ2-3
CDR3aa: CASSLNPGGTQYF

d_gene: -
v_gene: TRBV5-1
len: 15
abundance: -
j_gene: TRBJ2-2
CDR3aa: CASTQDSKNTGELFF

d_gene: -
v_gene: TRBV7-9
len: 16
abundance: -
j_gene: TRBJ2-4
CDR3aa: CASSLDLQVAKNIQYF

d_gene: -
v_gene: TRBV25-1
len: 14
abundance: -
j_gene: TRBJ1-2
CDR3aa: CASSGSTGPYGYTF

d_gene: -
v_gene: TRBV19
len: 12
abundance: -
j_gene: TRBJ2-3
CDR3aa: CSSGLSTDTQYF

d_gene: TRBD2
v_gene: TRBV7-9
len: 16
abundance: -
j_gene: TRBJ2-3
CDR3aa: CASSSEPSGIADTQYF

d_gene: TRBD2
v_gene: TRBV4-1
len: 17
abundance: -
j_gene: TRBJ2-1
CDR3aa: CASSQVTREVLRDEQFF

d_gene: TRBD2
v_gene: TRBV19
len: 15
abundance: -
j_gene: TRBJ2-7
CDR3aa: CASSIVLAGAYEQYF

d_gene: TRBD2
v_gene: TRBV7-8
len: 16
abundance: -
j_gene: TRBJ2-2
CDR3aa: CASSLGTRTSAGELFF

d_gene: -
v_gene: TRBV10-3
len: 13
abundance: -
j_gene: TRBJ2-1
CDR3aa: CAISESTRNEQFF

d_gene: TRBD2
v_gene: TRBV13
len: 15
abundance: once
j_gene: TRBJ2-7
CDR3aa: CASALGGGRFYEQYF

d_gene: -
v_gene: TRBV10-3
len: 15
abundance: -
j_gene: TRBJ2-6
CDR3aa: CATQSAESGANVLTF

d_gene: -
v_gene: TRBV7-8
len: 13
abundance: -
j_gene: TRBJ2-7
CDR3aa: CASSLLNYLEQYF

d_gene: -
v_gene: TRBV4-3
len: 17
abundance: -
j_gene: TRBJ2-1
CDR3aa: CASSQVMPGSSYNEQFF

d_gene: -
v_gene: TRBV7-2
len: 14
abundance: -
j_gene: TRBJ2-3
CDR3aa: CASTPPEFTDTQYF

d_gene: TRBD1
v_gene: TRBV9
len: 15
abundance: -
j_gene: TRBJ2-7
CDR3aa: CASSAGQGYLGEQYF

d_gene: -
v_gene: TRBV2
len: 13
abundance: -
j_gene: TRBJ2-2
CDR3aa: CASSVQVYGELFF

d_gene: -
v_gene: TRBV5-1
len: 15
abundance: -
j_gene: TRBJ1-1
CDR3aa: CASSETQIMNTEAFF

d_gene: -
v_gene: TRBV7-2
len: 13
abundance: -
j_gene: TRBJ1-1
CDR3aa: CASSLHLNTEAFF

d_gene: TRBD2
v_gene: TRBV7-9
len: 14
abundance: -
j_gene: TRBJ2-7
CDR3aa: CASSLGGTAYEQYF

d_gene: TRBD2
v_gene: TRBV11-3
len: 18
abundance: -
j_gene: TRBJ2-1
CDR3aa: CASSVGLAGLSLGDEQFF

d_gene: -
v_gene: TRBV27
len: 15
abundance: -
j_gene: TRBJ2-3
CDR3aa: CASSAQGISTDTQYF

d_gene: -
v_gene: TRBV21-1
len: 19
abundance: -
j_gene: TRBJ2-2
CDR3aa: CASSKDRGFEGANTGELFF

d_gene: TRBD1
v_gene: TRBV7-8
len: 15
abundance: -
j_gene: TRBJ2-7
CDR3aa: CASSLGRTGAYEQYF

d_gene: TRBD1
v_gene: TRBV2
len: 15
abundance: -
j_gene: TRBJ2-2
CDR3aa: CASSGQGQAGGELFF

d_gene: -
v_gene: TRBV5-1
len: 17
abundance: -
j_gene: TRBJ1-3
CDR3aa: CASSPRPQVGSGNTIYF

d_gene: TRBD2
v_gene: TRBV4-1
len: 15
abundance: -
j_gene: TRBJ2-7
CDR3aa: CASSQIAGDPYEQYF

d_gene: -
v_gene: TRBV11-2
len: 16
abundance: -
j_gene: TRBJ2-7
CDR3aa: CASSLAGDPSTYEQYF

d_gene: -
v_gene: TRBV29-1
len: 13
abundance: -
j_gene: TRBJ2-1
CDR3aa: CSVGVADGNEQFF

d_gene: TRBD1
v_gene: TRBV5-4
len: 15
abundance: -
j_gene: TRBJ1-2
CDR3aa: CASSLEGQELYGYTF

d_gene: -
v_gene: TRBV27
len: 12
abundance: once
j_gene: TRBJ2-2
CDR3aa: CATSYPGGELFF

d_gene: -
v_gene: TRBV25-1
len: 16
abundance: -
j_gene: TRBJ2-7
CDR3aa: CASSPKGAAGSYEQYF

d_gene: TRBD1
v_gene: TRBV6-1
len: 16
abundance: -
j_gene: TRBJ1-2
CDR3aa: CASSDPAGQGDGTYTF

d_gene: TRBD2
v_gene: TRBV10-3
len: 20
abundance: -
j_gene: TRBJ2-2
CDR3aa: CAISGSLAGFRDGSAGELFF

d_gene: -
v_gene: TRBV18
len: 15
abundance: -
j_gene: TRBJ1-5
CDR3aa: CASSPPGGINQPQHF

d_gene: -
v_gene: TRBV27
len: 14
abundance: -
j_gene: TRBJ1-5
CDR3aa: CASETDYSNQPQHF

d_gene: TRBD2
v_gene: TRBV7-8
len: 16
abundance: -
j_gene: TRBJ2-2
CDR3aa: CASSLGTSGITGELFF

d_gene: TRBD2
v_gene: TRBV28
len: 15
abundance: -
j_gene: TRBJ2-7
CDR3aa: CASSSHLGGRVEQYF